The 5 T cell receptor beta chains below come from one sample, sequenced in a study of OX40 agonist ivuxolimab in advanced cancers. Libraries were prepared by immunoSEQ multiplex PCR; TCRdb keeps only in-frame clonotypes and omits some of them. The sample yields about 82,000 clones, about 88% seen once. The material was CD4+ or CD8+ T cells sorted from blood, obtained in a trial of the OX40 agonist ivuxolimab. All receptors come from an adult with an advanced solid tumor such as melanoma, head and neck, liver or kidney cancer.

This chain connects TRBV7-9 to TRBJ2-3, with 9 bases identical to TRBD2. The V segment lost 3 bases and the J segment 4 bases; nucleotides outside the gene matches: 11. Germline CDR1 SEHNR, CDR2 FQNEAQ (reference sequence). This CDR3 comprises 17 residues. CDR3 protein: CASSFFLGGRAPDTQYF. The CDR3 DNA sequence: TGTGCCAGCAGCTTTTTCCTCGGCGGGAGGGCCCCAGATACGCAGTATTTT.

This chain connects TRBV19 to TRBJ2-4, with 8 bases fitting TRBD2. CDR3 length equals 16 residues. CDR1 is LNHDA, CDR2 SQIVND, per germline (reference sequence). V lost 5 bases and J lost 3; bases outside the gene matches: 9. Here the CDR3 DNA reads TGTGCCAGTAGTCCAGTCCCGGGGGGGGGCAAAAACATTCAGTACTTC. It is translated as CASSPVPGGGKNIQYF.

This rearrangement joins TRBV5-1 to TRBJ2-7; D may match TRBD1 or TRBD2 (5 bases each). CDR3 size: 14 residues. Trimming stripped 2 bases from V and 4 bases from J, with 13 bases between. The germline V gene encodes CDR1 SGHRS and CDR2 YFSETQ. This chain's CDR3 is CASSFPAREYEQYF. The CDR3 DNA follows: TGCGCCAGCAGCTTCCCGGCCAGGGAGTACGAGCAGTACTTC.

This clone came up once. CDR3 sequence reads: CAWSVSSGRAEFF. CDR3 bases: TGTGCCTGGAGTGTAAGTAGCGGGAGGGCAGAATTCTTC. The rearrangement uses TRBV30 and TRBJ2-1; 11 bases align to TRBD2. This CDR3 spans 13 amino acids. V was clipped by 0 bases and J by 16 bases; unmatched bases: 8. Germline V CDR1 and CDR2: GTSNPN, SVGIG (reference sequence).

The rearrangement uses TRBV29-1 and TRBJ2-7; 10 bases match TRBD2. Germline loops: CDR1 SQVTM, CDR2 ANQGSEA. V lost 0 bases and J lost 3; bases outside the gene matches: 5. This CDR3 comprises 15 residues. The CDR3: CSVEDFQRGGYEQYF. The DNA for the CDR3 is TGCAGCGTTGAAGATTTCCAGCGGGGGGGCTACGAGCAGTACTTC.